These T cell receptor beta chains were read from a single sample in a study of T-cell memory formation after mild COVID-19. In TCRdb, the 5' RACE reads were re-called with MiXCR into one record per CDR3 protein. This repertoire shows roughly 150,000 distinct CDR3 sequences, more than 12% found once; its top ten account for roughly 13%. The sample comprised PBMCs or a T cell subset sorted from them (not recorded which). Receptors were obtained from an adult woman who had mild COVID-19 (a few samples of this study predate the infection). Cell type and time point are not known. The CDR3 runs from the conserved cysteine through the conserved F or W. A D gene is named only where the DNA matches it firmly. Not all rows give a size; the values are once, few, many and, for expanded clones, a class.

CSVPRGTPMNTEAFF	TGCAGCGTACCTCGCGGGACTCCCATGAACACTGAAGCTTTCTTT	.	.	TRBJ1-1	TRBV29-1
CASSLQDLYSNQPQHF	TGTGCCAGCAGTTTACAGGACCTCTATAGCAATCAGCCCCAGCATTTT	.	once	TRBJ1-5	TRBV12-3/TRBV12-4
CSAGTSRAYNEQFF	TGCAGCGCTGGGACTAGCCGCGCCTACAATGAGCAGTTCTTC	TRBD2	.	TRBJ2-1	TRBV29-1
CASSPRGVAGGPINEQYF	TGTGCCAGCAGCCCCCGGGGGGTAGCGGGAGGGCCGATCAACGAGCAGTACTTC	TRBD2	.	TRBJ2-7	TRBV7-2
CASNLGFQAAGKTEAFF	TGTGCCAGCAACTTGGGCTTTCAGGCTGCAGGGAAAACTGAAGCTTTCTTT	.	few	TRBJ1-1	TRBV5-5
CSARDPASGLNYEQYF	TGCAGTGCTAGAGATCCCGCCAGCGGGCTTAACTACGAGCAGTACTTC	.	.	TRBJ2-7	TRBV20-1
CASTLAQEAFF	TGTGCCAGCACCCTTGCTCAAGAAGCTTTCTTT	.	.	TRBJ1-1	TRBV5-5
CASSQVGLAGGAYNEQFF	TGTGCCAGCAGCCAAGTAGGACTAGCGGGAGGTGCCTACAATGAGCAGTTCTTC	TRBD2	.	TRBJ2-1	TRBV4-2
CASSLALAGGKQFF	TGTGCCAGCAGTTTGGCCCTAGCGGGGGGAAAGCAGTTCTTC	TRBD2	few	TRBJ2-1	TRBV27
CASSRSQGVTEAFF	TGTGCCAGCAGCCGATCACAGGGTGTCACTGAAGCTTTCTTT	.	.	TRBJ1-1	TRBV7-9
CASSLKGQGTKETQYF	TGTGCCAGCAGTCTCAAGGGTCAGGGAACGAAGGAGACCCAGTACTTC	.	few	TRBJ2-5	TRBV6-6
CSAHDGGELTDTQYF	TGCAGTGCCCACGACGGGGGAGAACTAACAGATACGCAGTATTTT	.	.	TRBJ2-3	TRBV20-1
CATSLSPRSTDTQYF	TGTGCCACCAGCCTTTCCCCTAGGAGCACAGATACGCAGTATTTT	.	.	TRBJ2-3	TRBV15
CAIIGTSGGEQYF	TGTGCCATCATTGGGACTAGCGGGGGCGAGCAGTACTTC	TRBD2	.	TRBJ2-7	TRBV10-3
CASSGQIQETQYF	TGTGCCAGCAGCGGTCAGATTCAAGAGACCCAGTACTTC	.	few	TRBJ2-5	TRBV2
CASSFGTGLNTEAFF	TGTGCCAGCAGTTTCGGGACAGGGTTGAACACTGAAGCTTTCTTT	TRBD1	few	TRBJ1-1	TRBV12-3/TRBV12-4
CASSQAGQPETQYF	TGTGCCAGCAGCCAAGCTGGTCAGCCGGAGACCCAGTACTTC	.	.	TRBJ2-5	TRBV4-2
CSAESSGRAGGEQFF	TGCAGTGCGGAGTCTAGCGGGAGGGCAGGTGGAGAGCAGTTCTTC	TRBD2	few	TRBJ2-1	TRBV20-1
CSATQGGDYGYTF	TGCAGTGCTACCCAGGGGGGAGACTATGGCTACACCTTC	TRBD1	few	TRBJ1-2	TRBV20-1
CAWGSYGYTF	TGTGCCTGGGGGAGTTATGGCTACACCTTC	.	.	TRBJ1-2	TRBV30
CASSEFLTSGSPDTQYF	TGCGCCAGCAGTGAGTTCCTTACTAGCGGGAGTCCAGATACGCAGTATTTT	TRBD2	few	TRBJ2-3	TRBV5-1
CASSKGQAPAPLHF	TGTGCCAGCAGTAAGGGACAGGCCCCCGCACCCCTCCACTTT	TRBD1	.	TRBJ1-6	TRBV2
CASSFTGGDTQYF	TGTGCCAGCAGCTTTACAGGGGGGGATACGCAGTATTTT	TRBD1	few	TRBJ2-3	TRBV11-2
CASSADMKWAAFF	TGTGCCAGCAGCGCGGACATGAAGTGGGCAGCTTTCTTT	.	.	TRBJ1-1	TRBV5-6
CASSYTGTVYGYTF	TGTGCCAGCAGTTACACCGGGACGGTCTATGGCTACACCTTC	.	few	TRBJ1-2	TRBV6-5
CASKTTGANVYGYTF	TGTGCCAGCAAAACGACAGGGGCGAACGTCTATGGCTACACCTTC	TRBD1	.	TRBJ1-2	TRBV12-3/TRBV12-4